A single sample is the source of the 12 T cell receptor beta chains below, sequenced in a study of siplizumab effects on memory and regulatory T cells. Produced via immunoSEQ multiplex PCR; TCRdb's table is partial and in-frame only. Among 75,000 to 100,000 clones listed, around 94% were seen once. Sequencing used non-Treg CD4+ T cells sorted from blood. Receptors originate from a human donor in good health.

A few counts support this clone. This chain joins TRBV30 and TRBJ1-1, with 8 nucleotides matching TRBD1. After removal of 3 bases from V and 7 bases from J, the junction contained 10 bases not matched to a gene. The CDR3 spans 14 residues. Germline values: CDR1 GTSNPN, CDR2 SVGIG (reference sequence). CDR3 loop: CAWSPGTGPGEAFF. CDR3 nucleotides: TGTGCCTGGAGCCCGGGGACAGGTCCGGGTGAAGCTTTCTTT.

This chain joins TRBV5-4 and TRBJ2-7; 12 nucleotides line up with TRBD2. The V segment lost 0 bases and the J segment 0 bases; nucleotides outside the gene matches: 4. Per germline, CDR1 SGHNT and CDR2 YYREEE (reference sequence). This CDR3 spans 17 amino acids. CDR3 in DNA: TGTGCCAGCAGCTTGGGGCTAGCGGGAGGGAGCTCCTACGAGCAGTACTTC. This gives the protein CASSLGLAGGSSYEQYF.

DNA for the CDR3: TGTGCCAGCAGCCTGGACAGGGTAGTAGGAGGCTACACCTTC. Translating it yields CASSLDRVVGGYTF. The chain combines TRBV28 with TRBJ1-2, with 8 bases fitting TRBD1. Unmatched junction bases numbered 11, after V lost 6 bases and J lost 8 bases. The germline V gene has CDR1 MDHEN and CDR2 SYDVKM. The CDR3 is 14 residues long.

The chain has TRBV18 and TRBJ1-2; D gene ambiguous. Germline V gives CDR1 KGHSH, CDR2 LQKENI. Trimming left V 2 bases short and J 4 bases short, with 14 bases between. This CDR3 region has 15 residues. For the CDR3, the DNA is TGTGCCAGCTCACCAAATTCTACACGGTCCTATGGCTACACCTTC. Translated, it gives CASSPNSTRSYGYTF.

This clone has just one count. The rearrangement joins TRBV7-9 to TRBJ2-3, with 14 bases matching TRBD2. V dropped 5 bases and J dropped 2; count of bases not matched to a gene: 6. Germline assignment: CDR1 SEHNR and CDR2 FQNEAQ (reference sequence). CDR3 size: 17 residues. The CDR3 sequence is CASSRGLAGVYTDTQYF. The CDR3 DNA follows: TGTGCCAGCAGCCGGGGACTAGCGGGAGTCTACACAGATACGCAGTATTTT. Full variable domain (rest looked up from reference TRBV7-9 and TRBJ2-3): DTGVSQNPRHKITKRGQNVTFRCDPISEHNRLYWYRQTLGQGPEFLTYFQNEAQLEKSRLLSDRFSAERPKGSFSTLEIQRTEQGDSAMYLCASSRGLAGVYTDTQYFGPGTRLTVL.

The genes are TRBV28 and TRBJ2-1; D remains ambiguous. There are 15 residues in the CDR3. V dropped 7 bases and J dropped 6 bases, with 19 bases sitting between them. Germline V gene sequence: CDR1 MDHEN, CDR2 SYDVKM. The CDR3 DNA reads TGTGCCAGCACCCCGTACCCTAAAAACGGCAATGAGCAGTTCTTC. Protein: CASTPYPKNGNEQFF.

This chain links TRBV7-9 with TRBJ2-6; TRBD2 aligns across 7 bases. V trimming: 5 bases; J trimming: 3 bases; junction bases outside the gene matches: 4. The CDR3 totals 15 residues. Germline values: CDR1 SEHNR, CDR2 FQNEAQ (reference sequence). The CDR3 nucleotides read TGTGCCAGCAGCCCCGGGGGGTATGGGGCCAACGTCCTGACTTTC. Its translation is CASSPGGYGANVLTF.

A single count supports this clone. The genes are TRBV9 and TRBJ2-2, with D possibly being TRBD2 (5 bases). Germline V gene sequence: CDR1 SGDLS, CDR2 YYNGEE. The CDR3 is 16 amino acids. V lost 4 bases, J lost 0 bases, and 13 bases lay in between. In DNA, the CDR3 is TGTGCCAGCAGCCCCGTCGGACTTACGAACACCGGGGAGCTGTTTTTT. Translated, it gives CASSPVGLTNTGELFF.

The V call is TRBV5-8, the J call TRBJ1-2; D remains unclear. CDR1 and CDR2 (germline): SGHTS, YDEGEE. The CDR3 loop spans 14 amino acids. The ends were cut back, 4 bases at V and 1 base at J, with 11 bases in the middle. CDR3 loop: CASSEQQHNYGYTF. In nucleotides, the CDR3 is TGTGCCAGCAGCGAACAACAGCATAACTATGGCTACACCTTC.

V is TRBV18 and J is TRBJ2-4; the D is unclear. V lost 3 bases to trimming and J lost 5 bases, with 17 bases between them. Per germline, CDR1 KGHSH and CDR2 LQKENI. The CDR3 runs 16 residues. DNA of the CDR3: TGTGCCAGCTCACCGGAGACGTCAATGGTCGAAAACATTCAGTACTTC. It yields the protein CASSPETSMVENIQYF.

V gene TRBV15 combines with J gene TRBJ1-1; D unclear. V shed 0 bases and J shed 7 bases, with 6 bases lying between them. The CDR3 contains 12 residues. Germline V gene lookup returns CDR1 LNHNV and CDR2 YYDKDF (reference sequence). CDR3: CATSRDHFEAFF. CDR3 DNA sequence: TGTGCCACCAGCAGAGATCATTTTGAAGCTTTCTTT.

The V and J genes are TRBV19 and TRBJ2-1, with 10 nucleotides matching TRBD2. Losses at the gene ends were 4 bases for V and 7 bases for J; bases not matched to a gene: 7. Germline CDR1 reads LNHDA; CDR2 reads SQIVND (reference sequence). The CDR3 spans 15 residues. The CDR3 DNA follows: TGTGCCAGTAGTAGTCCGGGACTAGCGCGGAATGAGCAGTTCTTC. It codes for CASSSPGLARNEQFF.